Shown below are 2 T cell receptor beta chains from a single sample sequenced in a study of T cell responses to AZD1222 COVID-19 vaccine. The assay was immunoSEQ multiplex PCR, and TCRdb's table has in-frame clones only and misses some. The profile shows over 100,000 clones, roughly nine tenths of them singletons. Sequenced material: peripheral blood, taken on day 0 of AZD1222 vaccination. Source of these receptors: an adult in good health.

V is TRBV18 and J is TRBJ1-1; 7 bases are shared with TRBD1. CDR3 length: 13 amino acids. The trim removed 3 bases at V and 4 bases at J, leaving 2 bases unmatched. The germline gives CDR1 KGHSH, CDR2 LQKENI. DNA of the CDR3: TGTGCCAGCTCACCGGGACAGATCACTGAAGCTTTCTTT. Translated, it gives CASSPGQITEAFF.

The genes are TRBV28 and TRBJ1-1; D is perhaps TRBD1 (6 bases). With 7 bases removed from V and 1 base from J, the gap between germline ends came to 13 bases. CDR1 and CDR2 (germline): MDHEN, SYDVKM. This CDR3 has 14 residues. CDR3 in amino acids: CASTPGQPNTEAFF. CDR3 bases: TGTGCCAGCACCCCAGGACAGCCGAACACTGAAGCTTTCTTT.